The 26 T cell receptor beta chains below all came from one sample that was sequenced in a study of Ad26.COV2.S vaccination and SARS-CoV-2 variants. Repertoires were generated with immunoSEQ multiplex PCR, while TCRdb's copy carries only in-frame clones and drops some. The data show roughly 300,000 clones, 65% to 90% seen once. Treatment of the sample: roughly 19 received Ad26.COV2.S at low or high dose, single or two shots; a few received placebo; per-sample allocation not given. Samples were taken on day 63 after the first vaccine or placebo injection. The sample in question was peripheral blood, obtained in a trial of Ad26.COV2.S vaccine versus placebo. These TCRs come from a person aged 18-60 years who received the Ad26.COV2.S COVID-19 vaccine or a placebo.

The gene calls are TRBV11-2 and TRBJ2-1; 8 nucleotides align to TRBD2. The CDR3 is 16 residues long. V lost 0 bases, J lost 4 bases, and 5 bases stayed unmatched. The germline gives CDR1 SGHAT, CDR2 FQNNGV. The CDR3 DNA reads TGTGCCAGCAGCTTAGATTCGGGGGGGTCTTACAATGAGCAGTTCTTC. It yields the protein CASSLDSGGSYNEQFF. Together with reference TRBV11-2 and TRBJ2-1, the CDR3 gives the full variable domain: EAGVAQSPRYKIIEKRQSVAFWCNPISGHATLYWYQQILGQGPKLLIQFQNNGVVDDSQLPKDRFSAERLKGVDSTLKIQPAKLEDSAVYLCASSLDSGGSYNEQFFGPGTRLTVL.

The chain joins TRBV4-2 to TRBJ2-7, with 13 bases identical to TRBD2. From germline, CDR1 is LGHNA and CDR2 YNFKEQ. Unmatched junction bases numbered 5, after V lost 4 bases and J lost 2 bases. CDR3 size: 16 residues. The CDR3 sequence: CASSPPGLAGAYEQYF. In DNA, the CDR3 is TGTGCCAGCAGCCCGCCCGGACTAGCGGGGGCCTACGAGCAGTACTTC.

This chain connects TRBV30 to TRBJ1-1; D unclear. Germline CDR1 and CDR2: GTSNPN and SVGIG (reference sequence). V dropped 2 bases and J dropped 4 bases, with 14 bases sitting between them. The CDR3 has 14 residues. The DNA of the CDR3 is TGTGCCTGGAGTTGGGTCTCCCGAGGCACTGAAGCTTTCTTT. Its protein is CAWSWVSRGTEAFF. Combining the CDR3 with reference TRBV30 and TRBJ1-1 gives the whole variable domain SQTIHQWPATLVQPVGSPLSLECTVEGTSNPNLYWYRQAAGRGLQLLFYSVGIGQISSEVPQNLSASRPQDRQFILSSKKLLLSDSGFYLCAWSWVSRGTEAFFGQGTRLTVV.

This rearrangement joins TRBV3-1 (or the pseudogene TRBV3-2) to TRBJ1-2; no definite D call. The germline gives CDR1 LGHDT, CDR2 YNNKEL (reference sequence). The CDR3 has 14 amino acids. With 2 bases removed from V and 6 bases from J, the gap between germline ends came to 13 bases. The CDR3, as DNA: TGTGCCAGCAGCCAAACGCCGGGTGGGAATGGCTACACCTTC. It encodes CASSQTPGGNGYTF.

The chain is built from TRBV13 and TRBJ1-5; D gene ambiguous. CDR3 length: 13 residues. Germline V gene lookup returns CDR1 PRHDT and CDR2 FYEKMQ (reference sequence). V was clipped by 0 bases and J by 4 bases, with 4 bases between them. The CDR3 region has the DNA TGTGCCAGCAGCTTAGGGGTAAATCAGCCCCAGCATTTT. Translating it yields CASSLGVNQPQHF.

The CDR3 sequence is CASSLPRDYGYTF. The CDR3 DNA sequence: TGTGCCAGCAGTTTACCCAGGGACTATGGCTACACCTTC. V is TRBV28 and J is TRBJ1-2, with D perhaps TRBD1 (5 bases). The CDR3 contains 13 residues. V was clipped by 2 bases and J by 3 bases, with 7 bases between them. Germline V gene data show CDR1 as MDHEN and CDR2 as SYDVKM.

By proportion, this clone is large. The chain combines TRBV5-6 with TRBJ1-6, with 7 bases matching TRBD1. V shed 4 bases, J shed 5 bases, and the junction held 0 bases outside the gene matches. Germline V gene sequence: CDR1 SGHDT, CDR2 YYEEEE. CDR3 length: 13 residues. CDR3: CASSTGDNSPLHF. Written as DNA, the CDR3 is TGTGCCAGCAGCACAGGGGATAATTCACCCCTCCACTTT.

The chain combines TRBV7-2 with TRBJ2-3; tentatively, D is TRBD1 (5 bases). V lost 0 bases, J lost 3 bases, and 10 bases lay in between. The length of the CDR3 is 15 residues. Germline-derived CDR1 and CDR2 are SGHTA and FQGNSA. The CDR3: CASSLARTPTDTQYF. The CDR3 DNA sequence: TGTGCCAGCAGCTTAGCGAGGACACCTACAGATACGCAGTATTTT.

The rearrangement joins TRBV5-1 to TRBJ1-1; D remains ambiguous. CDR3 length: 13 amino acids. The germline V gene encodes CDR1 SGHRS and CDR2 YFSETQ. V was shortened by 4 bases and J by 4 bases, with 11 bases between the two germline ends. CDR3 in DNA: TGCGCCAGCAGCGGGGAGGTTGTCACTGAAGCTTTCTTT. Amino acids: CASSGEVVTEAFF. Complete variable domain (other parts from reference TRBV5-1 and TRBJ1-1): KAGVTQTPRYLIKTRGQQVTLSCSPISGHRSVSWYQQTPGQGLQFLFEYFSETQRNKGNFPGRFSGRQFSNSRSEMNVSTLELGDSALYLCASSGEVVTEAFFGQGTRLTVV.

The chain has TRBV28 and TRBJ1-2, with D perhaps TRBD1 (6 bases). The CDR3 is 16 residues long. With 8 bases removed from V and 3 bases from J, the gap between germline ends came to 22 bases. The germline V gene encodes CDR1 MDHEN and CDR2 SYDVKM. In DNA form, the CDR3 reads TGTGCCAGCGGGTCCGGGACACCAAGAGGTGACTATGGCTACACCTTC. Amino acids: CASGSGTPRGDYGYTF.

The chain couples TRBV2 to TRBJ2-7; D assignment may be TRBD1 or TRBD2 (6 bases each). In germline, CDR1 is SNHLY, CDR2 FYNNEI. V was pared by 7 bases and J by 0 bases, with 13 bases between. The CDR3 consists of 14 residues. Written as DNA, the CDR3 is TGTGCCAGCAAGACAGGCGGGGTCTCCTACGAGCAGTACTTC. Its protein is CASKTGGVSYEQYF. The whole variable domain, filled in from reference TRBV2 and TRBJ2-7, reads EPEVTQTPSHQVTQMGQEVILRCVPISNHLYFYWYRQILGQKVEFLVSFYNNEISEKSEIFDDQFSVERPDGSNFTLKIRSTKLEDSAMYFCASKTGGVSYEQYFGPGTRLTVT.

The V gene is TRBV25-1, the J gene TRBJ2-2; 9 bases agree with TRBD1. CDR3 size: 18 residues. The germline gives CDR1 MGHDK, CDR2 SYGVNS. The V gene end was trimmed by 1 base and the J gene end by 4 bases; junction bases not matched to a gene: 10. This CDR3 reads CASSELGTGQGVTGELFF. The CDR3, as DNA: TGTGCCAGCAGTGAATTAGGTACGGGACAGGGTGTCACCGGGGAGCTGTTTTTT.

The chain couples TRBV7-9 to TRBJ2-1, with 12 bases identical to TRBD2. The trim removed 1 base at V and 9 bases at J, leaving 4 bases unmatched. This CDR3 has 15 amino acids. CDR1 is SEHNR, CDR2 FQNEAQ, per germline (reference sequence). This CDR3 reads CASSLGLAGEGEQFF. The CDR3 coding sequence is TGTGCCAGCAGCTTAGGACTAGCGGGAGAAGGTGAGCAGTTCTTC.

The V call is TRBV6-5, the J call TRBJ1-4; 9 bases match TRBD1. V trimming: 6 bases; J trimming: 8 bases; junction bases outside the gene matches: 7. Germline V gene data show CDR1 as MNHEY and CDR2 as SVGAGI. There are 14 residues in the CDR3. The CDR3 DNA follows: TGTGCCAGCAGAAACACAGGGGGCTGGGAAAAACTGTTTTTT. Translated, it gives CASRNTGGWEKLFF.

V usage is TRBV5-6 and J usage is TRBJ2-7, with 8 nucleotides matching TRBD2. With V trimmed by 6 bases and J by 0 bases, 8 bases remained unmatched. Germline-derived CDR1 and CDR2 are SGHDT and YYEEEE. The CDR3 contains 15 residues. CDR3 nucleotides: TGTGCCAGCAACTCGGGGGGGAGGCACTCCTACGAGCAGTACTTC. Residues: CASNSGGRHSYEQYF.

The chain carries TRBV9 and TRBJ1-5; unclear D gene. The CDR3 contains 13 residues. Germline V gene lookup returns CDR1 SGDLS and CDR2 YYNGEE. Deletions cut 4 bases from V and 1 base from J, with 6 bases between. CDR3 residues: CASSLGSNQPQHF. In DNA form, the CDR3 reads TGTGCCAGCAGCTTGGGGAGCAATCAGCCCCAGCATTTT.

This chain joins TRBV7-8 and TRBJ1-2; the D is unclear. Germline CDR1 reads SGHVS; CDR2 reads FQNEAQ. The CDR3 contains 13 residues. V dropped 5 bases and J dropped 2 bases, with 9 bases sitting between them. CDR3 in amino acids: CASSRRVNYGYTF. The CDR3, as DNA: TGTGCCAGCAGCAGAAGGGTGAACTATGGCTACACCTTC.

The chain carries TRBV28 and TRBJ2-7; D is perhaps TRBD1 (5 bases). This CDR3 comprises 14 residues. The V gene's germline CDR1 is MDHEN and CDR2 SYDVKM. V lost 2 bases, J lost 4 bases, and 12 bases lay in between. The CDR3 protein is CASSLGAGRYEQYF. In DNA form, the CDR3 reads TGTGCCAGCAGTTTAGGGGCAGGGCGATACGAGCAGTACTTC.

The CDR3 is CATTGQGLGGYTF. The CDR3 DNA is TGTGCCACCACCGGACAGGGGCTTGGGGGCTACACCTTC. The chain employs TRBV27 and TRBJ1-2; 9 nucleotides match TRBD1. Germline loops: CDR1 MNHEY, CDR2 SMNVEV (reference sequence). The junction had 11 bases not matched to a gene; V was cut back by 10 bases and J by 8 bases. This CDR3 region has 13 residues.

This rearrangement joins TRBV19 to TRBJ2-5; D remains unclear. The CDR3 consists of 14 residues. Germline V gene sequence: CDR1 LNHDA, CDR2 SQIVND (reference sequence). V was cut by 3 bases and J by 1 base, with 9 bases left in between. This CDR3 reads CASSIYGSQETQYF. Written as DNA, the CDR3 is TGTGCCAGTAGTATTTACGGAAGCCAAGAGACCCAGTACTTC.

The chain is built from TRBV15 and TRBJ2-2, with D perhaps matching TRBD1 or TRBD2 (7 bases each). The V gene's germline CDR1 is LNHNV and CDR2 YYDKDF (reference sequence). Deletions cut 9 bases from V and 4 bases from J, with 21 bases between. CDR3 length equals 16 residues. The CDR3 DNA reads TGTGCCACTCGGGACAGACAGGGACTAACCACCGGGGAGCTGTTTTTT. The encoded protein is CATRDRQGLTTGELFF.

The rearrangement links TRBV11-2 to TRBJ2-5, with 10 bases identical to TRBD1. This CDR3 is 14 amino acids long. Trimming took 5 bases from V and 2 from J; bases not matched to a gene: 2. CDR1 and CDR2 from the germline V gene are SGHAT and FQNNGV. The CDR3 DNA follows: TGTGCCAGCAGCCGGGACAGGGGTCAAGAGACCCAGTACTTC. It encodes CASSRDRGQETQYF.

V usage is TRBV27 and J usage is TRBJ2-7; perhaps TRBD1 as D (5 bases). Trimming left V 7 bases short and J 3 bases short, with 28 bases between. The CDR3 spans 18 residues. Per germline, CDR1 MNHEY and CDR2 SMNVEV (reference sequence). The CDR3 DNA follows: TGTGCCAGCACCCCGTTAGGGGCCAGTATCCTTAGAGGCTACGAGCAGTACTTC. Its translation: CASTPLGASILRGYEQYF.

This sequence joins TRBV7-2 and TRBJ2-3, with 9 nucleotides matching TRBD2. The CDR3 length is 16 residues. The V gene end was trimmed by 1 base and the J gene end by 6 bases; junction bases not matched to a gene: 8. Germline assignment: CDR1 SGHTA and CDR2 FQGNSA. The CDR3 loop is CASSLVGAGGTDTQYF. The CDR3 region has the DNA TGTGCCAGCAGCTTAGTAGGGGCGGGAGGGACGGATACGCAGTATTTT.

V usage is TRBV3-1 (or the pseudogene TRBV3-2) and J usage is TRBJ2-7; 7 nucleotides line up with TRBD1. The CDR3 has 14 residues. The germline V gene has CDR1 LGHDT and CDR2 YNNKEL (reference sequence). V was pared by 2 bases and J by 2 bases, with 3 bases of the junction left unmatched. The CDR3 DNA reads TGTGCCAGCAGCCAACAGGGGGATGCCTACGAGCAGTACTTC. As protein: CASSQQGDAYEQYF.

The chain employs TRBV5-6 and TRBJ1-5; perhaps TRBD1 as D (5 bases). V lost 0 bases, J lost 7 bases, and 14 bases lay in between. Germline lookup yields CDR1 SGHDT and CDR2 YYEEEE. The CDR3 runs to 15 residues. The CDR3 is CASSLGMGPGQPQHF. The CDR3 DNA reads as TGTGCCAGCAGCTTGGGGATGGGGCCAGGCCAGCCCCAGCATTTT. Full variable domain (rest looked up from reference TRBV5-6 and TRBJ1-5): DAGVTQSPTHLIKTRGQQVTLRCSPKSGHDTVSWYQQALGQGPQFIFQYYEEEERQRGNFPDRFSGHQFPNYSSELNVNALLLGDSALYLCASSLGMGPGQPQHFGDGTRLSIL.